A selection of T cell receptor beta chains follows, all from one sample in a study of T cell changes during pregnancy in multiple sclerosis. Method: immunoSEQ multiplex PCR; TCRdb's copy keeps in-frame clones and lacks some. Of tens of thousands of clones in the sample, about 90% were seen once. The sequencing here drew on CD4+ T cells from peripheral blood mononuclear cells, taken in the third trimester of pregnancy. Source of these receptors: a female donor with multiple sclerosis, enrolled in a pregnancy study. CDR3s include the opening cysteine and the closing phenylalanine or tryptophan. The order of the fields is J gene, D gene, V gene, CDR3 protein, CDR3 DNA. D genes are given only for firm matches.

TRBJ2-1 TRBD2 TRBV5-4 CASRPPGLENEQFF TGTGCCAGCCGACCCCCCGGACTAGAGAATGAGCAGTTCTTC
TRBJ1-1 . TRBV5-6 CASSLLNRPGTEAFF TGTGCCAGCAGCTTACTTAACCGGCCGGGCACTGAAGCTTTCTTT
TRBJ2-2 TRBD1 TRBV7-2 CASSLAGTANTGELFF TGTGCCAGCAGCTTAGCCGGGACAGCGAACACCGGGGAGCTGTTTTTT
TRBJ2-7 . TRBV5-1 CASSLDGMAYEQYF TGCGCCAGCAGCTTGGACGGGATGGCCTACGAGCAGTACTTC
TRBJ2-6 . TRBV10-3 CAISEGDSGRRGANVLTF TGTGCCATCAGTGAGGGCGACAGTGGGAGGAGGGGGGCCAACGTCCTGACTTTC
TRBJ2-5 . TRBV5-4 CASSLAGRGGETQYF TGTGCCAGCAGCTTGGCGGGGAGGGGGGGAGAGACCCAGTACTTC
TRBJ2-7 . TRBV9 CASSGGTGPYEQYF TGTGCCAGCAGCGGCGGGACGGGCCCCTACGAGCAGTACTTC
TRBJ2-5 . TRBV27 CASSLPLRETQYF TGTGCCAGCAGTTTACCTCTTCGGGAGACCCAGTACTTC
TRBJ2-7 . TRBV10-3 CAISDSGRNSYEQYF TGTGCCATCAGTGATTCGGGGAGGAACTCCTACGAGCAGTACTTC
TRBJ2-7 . TRBV9 CASSNSPYEQYF TGTGCCAGCAGCAACTCCCCCTACGAGCAGTACTTC